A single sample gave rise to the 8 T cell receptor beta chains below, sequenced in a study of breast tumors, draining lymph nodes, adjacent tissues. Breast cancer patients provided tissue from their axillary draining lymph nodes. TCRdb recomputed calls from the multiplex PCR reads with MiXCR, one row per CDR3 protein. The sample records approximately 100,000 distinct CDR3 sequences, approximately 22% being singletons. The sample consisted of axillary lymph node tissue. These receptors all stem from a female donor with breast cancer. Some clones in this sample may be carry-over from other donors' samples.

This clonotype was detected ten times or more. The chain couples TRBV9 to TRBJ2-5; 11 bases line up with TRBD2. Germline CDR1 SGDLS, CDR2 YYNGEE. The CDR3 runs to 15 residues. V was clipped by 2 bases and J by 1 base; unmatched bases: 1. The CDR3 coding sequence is TGTGCCAGCAGCGTGGGGACTAGCGGCCAAGAGACCCAGTACTTC. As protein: CASSVGTSGQETQYF.

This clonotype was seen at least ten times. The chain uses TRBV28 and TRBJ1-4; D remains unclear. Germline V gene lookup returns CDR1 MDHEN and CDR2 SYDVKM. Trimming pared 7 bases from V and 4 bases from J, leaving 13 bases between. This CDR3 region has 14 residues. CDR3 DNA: TGTGCCAGCAACAAACCGGGGAGTAATGAAAAACTGTTTTTT. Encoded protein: CASNKPGSNEKLFF. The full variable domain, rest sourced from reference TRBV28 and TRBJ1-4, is DVKVTQSSRYLVKRTGEKVFLECVQDMDHENMFWYRQDPGLGLRLIYFSYDVKMKEKGDIPEGYSVSREKKERFSLILESASTNQTSMYLCASNKPGSNEKLFFGSGTQLSVL.

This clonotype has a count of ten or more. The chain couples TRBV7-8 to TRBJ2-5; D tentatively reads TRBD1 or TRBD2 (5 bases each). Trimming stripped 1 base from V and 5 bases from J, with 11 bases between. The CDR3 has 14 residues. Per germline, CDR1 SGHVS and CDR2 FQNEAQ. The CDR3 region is CASSLGGLGETQYF. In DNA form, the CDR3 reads TGTGCCAGCAGCTTAGGGGGGTTGGGGGAGACCCAGTACTTC.

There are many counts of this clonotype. CDR3 DNA sequence: TGCAGTGCTAGACTACTTGGGCAGCCCCAGCATTTT. Encoded protein: CSARLLGQPQHF. V is TRBV20-1 and J is TRBJ1-5; D gene uncertain. Trimming cost V 2 bases and J 7 bases, with 9 bases left between them. The CDR3 covers 12 residues. Germline loops: CDR1 DFQATT, CDR2 SNEGSKA (reference sequence).

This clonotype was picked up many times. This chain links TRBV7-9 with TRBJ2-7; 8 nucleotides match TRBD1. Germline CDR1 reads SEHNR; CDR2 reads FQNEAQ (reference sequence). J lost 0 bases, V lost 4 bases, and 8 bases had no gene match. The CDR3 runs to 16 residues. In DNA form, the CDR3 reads TGTGCCAGCAGCTCCCCCCAGGGGGCTGACTCCTACGAGCAGTACTTC. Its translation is CASSSPQGADSYEQYF.

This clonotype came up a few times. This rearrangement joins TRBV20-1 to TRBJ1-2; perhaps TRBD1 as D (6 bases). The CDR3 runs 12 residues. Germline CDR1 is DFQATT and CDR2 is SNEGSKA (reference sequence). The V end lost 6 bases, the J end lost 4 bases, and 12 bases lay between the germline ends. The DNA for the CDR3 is TGCAGTGCGACTACAGGGATCTATGGCTACACCTTC. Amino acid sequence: CSATTGIYGYTF.

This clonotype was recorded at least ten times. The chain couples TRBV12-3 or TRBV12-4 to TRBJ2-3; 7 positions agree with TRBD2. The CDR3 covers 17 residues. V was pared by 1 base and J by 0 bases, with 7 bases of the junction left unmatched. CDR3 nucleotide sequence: TGTGCCAGCAGTTTAGGGGAGGGGTCAGGTAGCACAGATACGCAGTATTTT. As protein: CASSLGEGSGSTDTQYF.

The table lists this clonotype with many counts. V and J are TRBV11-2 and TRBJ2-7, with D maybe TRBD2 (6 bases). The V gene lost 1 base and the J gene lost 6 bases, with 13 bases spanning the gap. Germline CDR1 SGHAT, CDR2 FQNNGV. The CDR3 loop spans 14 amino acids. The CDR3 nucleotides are TGTGCCAGCAGCTTAGTACGGGAGCGGTCCGAGCAGTACTTC. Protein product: CASSLVRERSEQYF.